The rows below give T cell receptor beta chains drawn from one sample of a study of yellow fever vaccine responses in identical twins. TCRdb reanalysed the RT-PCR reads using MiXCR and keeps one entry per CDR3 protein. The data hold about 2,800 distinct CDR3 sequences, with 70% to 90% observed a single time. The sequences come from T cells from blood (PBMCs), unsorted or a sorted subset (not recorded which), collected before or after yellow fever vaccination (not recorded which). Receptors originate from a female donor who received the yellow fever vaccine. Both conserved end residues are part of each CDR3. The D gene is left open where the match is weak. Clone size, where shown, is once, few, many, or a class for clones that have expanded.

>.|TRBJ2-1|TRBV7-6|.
CASSPLTYNELFF
TGTGCCAGCAGCCCTTTAACCTACAATGAGCTGTTCTTC
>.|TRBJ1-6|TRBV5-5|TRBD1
CASSYQTGGANSPLHF
TGTGCCAGCAGCTACCAGACAGGGGGTGCCAATTCACCCCTCCACTTT
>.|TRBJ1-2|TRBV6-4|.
CASSDSAGIGYGYTF
TGTGCCAGCAGTGACTCAGCGGGAATTGGGTATGGCTACACCTTC
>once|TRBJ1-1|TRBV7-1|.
CASSPMGRNTEAFF
TGTGCCAGCAGCCCTATGGGGAGGAACACTGAAGCTTTCTTT
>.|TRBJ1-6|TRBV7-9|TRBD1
CASSLGQGAGYNSPLHF
TGTGCCAGCAGCCTGGGACAGGGGGCTGGCTATAATTCACCCCTCCACTTT
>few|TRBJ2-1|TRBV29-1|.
CSVVMMERGNEQFF
TGCAGCGTTGTCATGATGGAGCGAGGCAATGAGCAGTTCTTC
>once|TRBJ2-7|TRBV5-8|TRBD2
CASSLVGTSGYEQYF
TGTGCCAGCAGCTTGGTGGGGACTAGCGGCTACGAGCAGTACTTC
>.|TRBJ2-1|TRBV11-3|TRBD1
CASSFSGTGRFGEQFF
TGTGCCAGCAGCTTCTCCGGGACAGGGAGGTTTGGTGAGCAGTTCTTC
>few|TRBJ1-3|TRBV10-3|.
CAISERGSGNTIYF
TGTGCCATCAGTGAAAGGGGCTCTGGAAACACCATATATTTT
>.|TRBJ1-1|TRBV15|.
CATSLGPGTEAFF
TGTGCCACCAGCCTAGGGCCGGGCACTGAAGCTTTCTTT